A single sample is the source of the 23 T cell receptor beta chains below, sequenced in a study of beta chain features in type 1 diabetes. What was sequenced were expressed TCRB transcripts, since all of the isolated RNA had been reverse transcribed. Clones were sequenced by immunoSEQ multiplex PCR, and TCRdb holds only the in-frame ones, with some missing. Among some 220,000 clones listed, roughly a tenth were seen once. Sample: central memory CD4+ T cells from blood. The receptors come from a man in his late teens or twenties in good health.

This clone was seen many times. The chain has TRBV5-6 and TRBJ2-4; 8 nucleotides align to TRBD1. Germline loops: CDR1 SGHDT, CDR2 YYEEEE. The CDR3 consists of 15 residues. Losses at the gene ends were 4 bases for V and 2 bases for J; bases not matched to a gene: 5. CDR3 sequence reads: CASSGVRGPKNIQYF. For the CDR3, the DNA is TGTGCCAGCAGCGGAGTCAGGGGGCCCAAAAACATTCAGTACTTC.

This clone was observed a few times. The V call is TRBV14, the J call TRBJ1-5; D not resolved. This CDR3 has 13 residues. The germline gives CDR1 SGHDN, CDR2 FVKESK. V gave up 4 bases and J gave up 5 bases, with 9 bases separating them. The CDR3 loop is CASSLTSDQPQHF. The CDR3, as DNA: TGTGCCAGCAGCCTTACCAGCGATCAGCCCCAGCATTTT.

This clone was counted a few times. The V and J genes are TRBV25-1 and TRBJ2-1; D is perhaps TRBD2 (6 bases). Germline V gives CDR1 MGHDK, CDR2 SYGVNS. Trimming left V 2 bases short and J 3 bases short, with 11 bases between. The CDR3 sequence is 15 residues long. The CDR3 reads CASSEPHGGYNEQFF. CDR3 nucleotide sequence: TGTGCCAGCAGTGAACCTCACGGGGGCTACAATGAGCAGTTCTTC.

The J gene is TRBJ1-1, the V gene TRBV4-2; maybe TRBD1 (6 bases). Trimming removed 4 bases from V and 4 bases from J, with 19 bases in between. This CDR3 is built from 16 residues. Germline CDR1 and CDR2: LGHNA and YNFKEQ. The CDR3 reads CASSRGDTDEGTEAFF. CDR3 coding DNA: TGTGCCAGCAGCCGTGGGGACACCGACGAAGGCACTGAAGCTTTCTTT.

This clone was counted only a few times. The chain uses TRBV9 and TRBJ2-3; no clear D. Germline-derived CDR1 and CDR2 are SGDLS and YYNGEE. The CDR3 is 14 amino acids. Trimming removed 4 bases at V and 3 bases at J, with 12 bases between. CDR3 protein: CASSLDLITDTQYF. In DNA, the CDR3 is TGTGCCAGCAGCTTAGACTTAATAACAGATACGCAGTATTTT.

The chain couples TRBV5-1 to TRBJ2-4; 10 bases align to TRBD2. V dropped 2 bases and J dropped 5; count of bases not matched to a gene: 7. This CDR3 has 16 amino acids. The germline CDR1 and CDR2 sequences are SGHRS and YFSETQ. CDR3 bases: TGCGCCAGCAGCTTCTTACCGGGACTAGCGCAAAACATTCAGTACTTC. Its translation is CASSFLPGLAQNIQYF. The whole variable domain, remainder taken from reference TRBV5-1 and TRBJ2-4, is KAGVTQTPRYLIKTRGQQVTLSCSPISGHRSVSWYQQTPGQGLQFLFEYFSETQRNKGNFPGRFSGRQFSNSRSEMNVSTLELGDSALYLCASSFLPGLAQNIQYFGAGTRLSVL.

This rearrangement joins TRBV21-1 to TRBJ2-7; the table calls TRBD2, which could not be checked here. TRBV21-1 is annotated as a pseudogene. The CDR3 consists of 15 residues. The CDR3 loop is CASSKVDWSSYEQYF. CDR3 DNA sequence: TGTGCCAGCAGCAAAGTTGACTGGAGCTCCTACGAGCAGTACTTC.

The table lists this clone with a few counts. An end of the junction does not agree with germline; a read error may underlie this. V and J are TRBV6-1 and TRBJ1-2, with D maybe TRBD1 (6 bases). The CDR3 covers 15 residues. Looked up from germline, CDR1 is MNHNS and CDR2 is SASEGT. The CDR3 is CAISEYTGPNYGYTF. The CDR3 region has the DNA TGTGCCATCAGTGAATATACAGGGCCTAACTATGGCTACACCTTC.

The V gene is TRBV7-9, the J gene TRBJ2-1; 11 bases are shared with TRBD2. CDR1 is SEHNR and CDR2 is FQNEAQ in the germline V gene (reference sequence). V was clipped by 5 bases and J by 5 bases; unmatched bases: 11. There are 17 residues in the CDR3. The CDR3 region has the DNA TGTGCCAGCAGCCCGATAGCGGGAGGGCGGAAAAACAATGAGCAGTTCTTC. As protein: CASSPIAGGRKNNEQFF.

This clone has just a few counts. The chain recombines TRBV5-1 with TRBJ2-5; 11 bases are a match to TRBD2. This CDR3 comprises 16 residues. The trim removed 3 bases at V and 2 bases at J, leaving 6 bases unmatched. The germline gives CDR1 SGHRS, CDR2 YFSETQ. The CDR3 here is CASSSPGLAEQETQYF. DNA for the CDR3: TGCGCCAGCAGCTCTCCGGGACTAGCGGAACAAGAGACCCAGTACTTC.

This clone appeared a few times. V is TRBV18 and J is TRBJ1-2, with a tentative D call TRBD1 (5 bases). The germline V and J ends were trimmed by 7 bases and 8 bases, with 20 bases remaining between them. CDR3 length equals 14 residues. The V gene's germline CDR1 is KGHSH and CDR2 LQKENI. CDR3 region: CASYDGTPNRGYTF. The CDR3 DNA reads as TGTGCCAGCTACGATGGGACTCCTAATAGGGGCTACACCTTC.

This clone was seen only a few times. The same CDR3 is also encoded by other DNA sequences in this sample. V gene TRBV2 combines with J gene TRBJ1-5; weak D call: TRBD1 (5 bases). Trimming stripped 6 bases from V and 1 base from J, with 7 bases between. The CDR3 contains 13 residues. CDR1 and CDR2 from the germline V gene are SNHLY and FYNNEI. The CDR3 DNA reads as TGTGCCAGCAGGGGGGACAGCAATCAGCCCCAGCATTTT. Translation: CASRGDSNQPQHF.

This clone has a count of ten or more. DNA of the CDR3: TGTGCCAGCAGTTACAAAAGCGGGAGGAACGATGAGCAGTTCTTC. Protein product: CASSYKSGRNDEQFF. This chain uses TRBV6-6 with TRBJ2-1; TRBD2 agrees at 9 bases. The CDR3 sequence is 15 residues long. Losses at the gene ends were 2 bases for V and 8 bases for J; bases not matched to a gene: 7. CDR1 and CDR2 from the germline V gene are MNHNY and SVGAGI (reference sequence).

This clone was detected a few times. J is TRBJ1-5 and V is TRBV29-1; D remains unclear. CDR3 length equals 12 residues. Germline V lookup: CDR1 SQVTM, CDR2 ANQGSEA. Trimming took off 4 bases at V and 4 bases at J, with 8 bases between the two ends. The CDR3 sequence: CSVGAFNQPQHF. The CDR3, as DNA: TGCAGCGTTGGGGCCTTTAATCAGCCCCAGCATTTT.

This clone was seen a few times. J is TRBJ2-3 and V is TRBV18; 7 bases are shared with TRBD1. V was pared by 2 bases and J by 4 bases, with 3 bases of the junction left unmatched. Per the germline V gene, CDR1 is KGHSH and CDR2 is LQKENI. This CDR3 region has 14 residues. CDR3 sequence reads: CASSPIGGADTQYF. DNA for the CDR3: TGTGCCAGCTCACCAATAGGGGGCGCAGATACGCAGTATTTT.

This clone came up a few times. The chain employs TRBV28 and TRBJ2-1; a possible D gene is TRBD2 (5 bases). Per germline, CDR1 MDHEN and CDR2 SYDVKM. The CDR3 covers 12 residues. With 6 bases removed from V and 9 bases from J, the gap between germline ends came to 12 bases. The CDR3 DNA sequence: TGTGCCAGCAGCTCACTAGTCGCTGAGCAGTTCTTC. Translated, it gives CASSSLVAEQFF. The complete variable domain, with remaining parts taken from reference TRBV28 and TRBJ2-1, reads DVKVTQSSRYLVKRTGEKVFLECVQDMDHENMFWYRQDPGLGLRLIYFSYDVKMKEKGDIPEGYSVSREKKERFSLILESASTNQTSMYLCASSSLVAEQFFGPGTRLTVL.

The chain is built from TRBV19 and TRBJ2-1, with 10 bases lining up with TRBD1. V lost 7 bases and J lost 2; bases outside the gene matches: 11. CDR1 is LNHDA, CDR2 SQIVND, per germline (reference sequence). This CDR3 has 17 amino acids. CDR3 loop: CASKFRDRGYTYNEQFF. The CDR3 DNA is TGTGCCAGTAAATTTCGGGACAGGGGATATACCTACAATGAGCAGTTCTTC. Together with reference TRBV19 and TRBJ2-1, the CDR3 gives the full variable domain: DGGITQSPKYLFRKEGQNVTLSCEQNLNHDAMYWYRQDPGQGLRLIYYSQIVNDFQKGDIAEGYSVSREKKESFPLTVTSAQKNPTAFYLCASKFRDRGYTYNEQFFGPGTRLTVL.

This clone was observed a few times. The chain recombines TRBV9 with TRBJ2-1; D gene ambiguous. CDR3 length: 12 amino acids. Trimming left V 4 bases short and J 5 bases short, with 7 bases between. Germline V gene lookup returns CDR1 SGDLS and CDR2 YYNGEE. In DNA, the CDR3 is TGTGCCAGCAGCATTTTTCACAATGAGCAGTTCTTC. Its translation is CASSIFHNEQFF.

This clone was observed at least ten times. The chain combines TRBV7-3 with TRBJ2-3; 9 bases line up with TRBD1. Germline lookup yields CDR1 SGHTA and CDR2 FQGTGA. The trim removed 5 bases at V and 1 base at J, leaving 10 bases unmatched. This CDR3 spans 17 amino acids. The CDR3 DNA is TGTGCCAGCAGCCCCGTCCCGGGACAGGGCGGCACAGATACGCAGTATTTT. Residues: CASSPVPGQGGTDTQYF.

This clone turned up a few times. The V gene is TRBV14, the J gene TRBJ2-1, with 8 bases that match TRBD2. The CDR3 covers 17 residues. J lost 8 bases, V lost 4 bases, and 16 bases had no gene match. CDR1 is SGHDN and CDR2 is FVKESK in the germline V gene. The CDR3 protein is CASSLRPREGPGDEQFF. CDR3 DNA sequence: TGTGCCAGCAGCCTAAGGCCCCGGGAGGGTCCTGGAGATGAGCAGTTCTTC.

This clone came up a few times. This chain's CDR3 is CASAQREASTDTQYF. The CDR3 DNA reads TGTGCCAGCGCCCAGCGGGAGGCTAGCACAGATACGCAGTATTTT. This sequence joins TRBV6-5 and TRBJ2-3; the match to TRBD2 covers 9 bases. Germline V gives CDR1 MNHEY, CDR2 SVGAGI. This CDR3 contains 15 residues. The V segment lost 8 bases and the J segment 0 bases; nucleotides outside the gene matches: 6.

This clone was seen more than once but under ten times. This rearrangement joins TRBV9 to TRBJ2-2; 7 nucleotides align to TRBD2. Germline V gene data show CDR1 as SGDLS and CDR2 as YYNGEE. Germline trimming cut 1 base from V and 4 bases from J; bases unmatched to any gene: 4. The CDR3 totals 15 residues. The CDR3 DNA follows: TGTGCCAGCAGCGTATTGAGGGAGGGCACCGGGGAGCTGTTTTTT. Translated, it gives CASSVLREGTGELFF.

V and J are TRBV18 and TRBJ1-2; D perhaps matches TRBD1 (6 bases). The CDR3 consists of 14 residues. Looked up from germline, CDR1 is KGHSH and CDR2 is LQKENI. V was clipped by 4 bases and J by 1 base, with 10 bases between them. The CDR3 protein is CASSLSDSNYGYTF. In DNA, the CDR3 is TGTGCCAGCTCACTTTCGGACAGTAACTATGGCTACACCTTC.